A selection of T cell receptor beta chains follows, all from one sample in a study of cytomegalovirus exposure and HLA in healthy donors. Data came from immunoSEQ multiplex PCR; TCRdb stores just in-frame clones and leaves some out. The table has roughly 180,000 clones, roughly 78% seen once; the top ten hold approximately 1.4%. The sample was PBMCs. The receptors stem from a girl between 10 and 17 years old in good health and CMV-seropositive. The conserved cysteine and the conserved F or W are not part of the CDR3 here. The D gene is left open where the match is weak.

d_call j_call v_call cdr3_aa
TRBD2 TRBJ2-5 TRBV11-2 ASSLVSSGGLETQY
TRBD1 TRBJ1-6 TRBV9 ASSVGTGLSSPLH
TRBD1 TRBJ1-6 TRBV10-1 ASSEHRGGSSPLH
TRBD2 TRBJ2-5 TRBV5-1 ASSLAGGGTFPQY
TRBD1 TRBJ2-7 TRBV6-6 ASSLQTGSHEQY
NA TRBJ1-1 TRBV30 AWRQGVSEAF
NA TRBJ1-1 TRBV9 ASSVVGVGEAF
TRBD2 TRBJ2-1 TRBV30 ACTREGGTYNEQF
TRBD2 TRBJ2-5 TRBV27 ASSFAGGQETQY
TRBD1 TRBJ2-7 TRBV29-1 SVGRDRIYEQY
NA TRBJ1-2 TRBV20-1 SASGVTGYT
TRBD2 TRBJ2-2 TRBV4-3 ASSQDLGGGPTGELF
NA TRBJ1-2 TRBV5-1 ASSFDGLNYGYT
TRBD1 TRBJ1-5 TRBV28 ASSLWGTEFNQPQH
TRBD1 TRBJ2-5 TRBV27 ASAPLGQLLVTQY
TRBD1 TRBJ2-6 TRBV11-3 ASRGDRDFSGANVLT
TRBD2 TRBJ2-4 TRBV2 ASSPGLAGAKNIQY
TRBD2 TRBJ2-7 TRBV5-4 ASSFAGGPTYEQY
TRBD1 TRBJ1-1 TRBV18 ASSAGQGLNTEAF
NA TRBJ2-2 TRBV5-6 ASSWNSGSGELF
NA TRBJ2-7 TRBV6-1 ASSESWAYEQY
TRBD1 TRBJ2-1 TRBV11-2 ASSLTGTGGNEQF